The 9 T cell receptor beta chains in this list originate from one sample, sequenced in a study of cytomegalovirus exposure and HLA in healthy donors. Researchers ran the PCR with 60 Vbeta and 13 Jbeta primers. TCRdb's table, derived via immunoSEQ multiplex PCR, lists solely in-frame clones and lacks some. The sample carries 70,000 to 95,000 clones, less than 75% recorded once. Sequencing was done on a sample of PBMCs. Every receptor here comes from a woman aged 25 to 39 in good health and CMV-seropositive.

The table lists this clone with a few counts. V gene TRBV7-6 combines with J gene TRBJ1-4; a possible D gene is TRBD1 (6 bases). With 2 bases removed from V and 5 bases from J, the gap between germline ends came to 9 bases. The CDR3 consists of 14 residues. Germline V gene data show CDR1 as SGHVS and CDR2 as FNYEAQ. CDR3 in DNA: TGTGCCAGCAGCTTAAACAGGGCAAATGAAAAACTGTTTTTT. Protein: CASSLNRANEKLFF.

To note about this clone: Relative to the germline gene, one junction end is altered; a read error may explain this. V and J are TRBV5-3 and TRBJ1-2; no clear D gene. TRBV5-3 is marked as an open reading frame, function uncertain. The CDR3 loop spans 15 amino acids. CDR3 bases: TGTGCCAGAAGCTTTGTGGACTCCTGGAACTATGGCTACCCCTTC. Protein: CARSFVDSWNYGYPF.

In the case of this clone: Other DNA sequences in the sample encode the same CDR3. The chain joins TRBV6-1 to TRBJ1-4; 7 bases are a match to TRBD1. Per germline, CDR1 MNHNS and CDR2 SASEGT. V trimming: 6 bases; J trimming: 8 bases; junction bases outside the gene matches: 6. This CDR3 contains 13 residues. The CDR3 DNA reads as TGTGCCAGCAGCGAACAGGGGCCCGAAAAACTGTTTTTT. Its translation: CASSEQGPEKLFF.

The genes are TRBV2 and TRBJ2-7; 11 bases align to TRBD2. The length of the CDR3 is 15 residues. In germline, CDR1 is SNHLY, CDR2 FYNNEI. Trimming took 6 bases from V and 2 from J; bases not matched to a gene: 6. The CDR3 nucleotides read TGTGCCAGCAGACCAAATAGCGGGGGGGCCTACGAGCAGTACTTC. It yields the protein CASRPNSGGAYEQYF.

This clone has only a few counts. The chain links TRBV27 to TRBJ2-3, with TRBD2 matching 10 bases. The CDR3 runs 17 residues. Losses at the gene ends were 0 bases for V and 6 bases for J; bases not matched to a gene: 9. Per germline, CDR1 MNHEY and CDR2 SMNVEV (reference sequence). CDR3 protein: CASSLSLSGGAPDTQYF. The CDR3 DNA reads TGTGCCAGCAGTTTATCGCTGAGCGGGGGGGCCCCCGATACGCAGTATTTT.

Details on this clone: Other DNA sequences in the sample encode the same CDR3. This rearrangement joins TRBV6-5 to TRBJ2-7; tentatively, D is TRBD2 (5 bases). Trimming cost V 6 bases and J 3 bases, with 15 bases left between them. The CDR3 is made up of 14 amino acids. Germline V gene data show CDR1 as MNHEY and CDR2 as SVGAGI. CDR3 nucleotides: TGTGCCAGCAGGACTTCGGACGGACTCTACGAGCAGTACTTC. Its translation: CASRTSDGLYEQYF.

This chain links TRBV4-2 with TRBJ2-1, with 8 bases aligning to TRBD1. This CDR3 comprises 17 residues. V lost 0 bases to trimming and J lost 2 bases; unmatched junction nucleotides: 6. The germline V gene has CDR1 LGHNA and CDR2 YNFKEQ. The CDR3 loop is CASSQDSDRVTYNEQFF. The DNA for the CDR3 is TGTGCCAGCAGCCAAGACTCGGACAGGGTGACCTACAATGAGCAGTTCTTC.

This clone turned up a few times. The rearrangement joins TRBV11-2 to TRBJ2-7; TRBD2 matches at 14 bases. Unmatched junction bases numbered 6, after V lost 5 bases and J lost 6 bases. CDR1 is SGHAT and CDR2 is FQNNGV in the germline V gene. This CDR3 contains 15 residues. The CDR3 loop is CASSPRTSGGCEQYF. CDR3 coding DNA: TGTGCCAGCAGCCCTAGGACTAGCGGGGGGTGCGAGCAGTACTTC.

The chain combines TRBV6-1 with TRBJ1-2; 9 bases match TRBD1. V trimming: 3 bases; J trimming: 4 bases; junction bases outside the gene matches: 3. The CDR3 is 14 amino acids. Per germline, CDR1 MNHNS and CDR2 SASEGT. CDR3 in amino acids: CASSETTGGYGYTF. In DNA, the CDR3 is TGTGCCAGCAGTGAGACGACAGGGGGCTATGGCTACACCTTC.